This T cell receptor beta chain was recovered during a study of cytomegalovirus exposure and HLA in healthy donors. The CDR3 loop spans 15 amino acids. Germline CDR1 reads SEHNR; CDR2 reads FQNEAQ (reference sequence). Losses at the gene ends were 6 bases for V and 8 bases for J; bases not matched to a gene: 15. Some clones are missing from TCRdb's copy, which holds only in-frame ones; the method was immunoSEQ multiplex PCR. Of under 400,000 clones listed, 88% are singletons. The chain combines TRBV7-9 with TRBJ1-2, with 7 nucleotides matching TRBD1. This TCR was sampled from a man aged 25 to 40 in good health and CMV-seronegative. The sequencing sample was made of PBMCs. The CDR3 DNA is TGTGCCAGCAGAAATGGGGACAGTTTCCTCTGGGGCTACACCTTC. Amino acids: CASRNGDSFLWGYTF.